One and the same sample provided the 32 T cell receptor beta chains below, sequenced in a study of OX40 agonist ivuxolimab in advanced cancers. Libraries were prepared by immunoSEQ multiplex PCR; TCRdb keeps only in-frame clonotypes and omits some of them. The table includes 65,000 to 95,000 clones, 94% detected once. The sequences come from CD4+ or CD8+ T cells sorted from blood, collected in a trial of the OX40 agonist ivuxolimab. The receptors here all came from an adult with an advanced solid tumor such as melanoma, head and neck, liver or kidney cancer.

The chain recombines TRBV5-5 with TRBJ1-5; tentative D call: TRBD1 (5 bases). In germline, CDR1 is SGHKS, CDR2 YYEKEE (reference sequence). This CDR3 is built from 15 residues. Deletions cut 1 base from V and 4 bases from J, with 12 bases between. The CDR3 protein is CASSLLRGDNQPQHF. Written as DNA, the CDR3 is TGTGCCAGCAGCTTGTTAAGGGGCGATAATCAGCCCCAGCATTTT. Full variable domain (remainder filled in from reference TRBV5-5 and TRBJ1-5): DAGVTQSPTHLIKTRGQQVTLRCSPISGHKSVSWYQQVLGQGPQFIFQYYEKEERGRGNFPDRFSARQFPNYSSELNVNALLLGDSALYLCASSLLRGDNQPQHFGDGTRLSIL.

The J gene is TRBJ2-1, the V gene TRBV7-2, with D perhaps matching TRBD2 (5 bases). The CDR3 covers 16 residues. Germline V gives CDR1 SGHTA, CDR2 FQGNSA. V dropped 4 bases and J dropped 0 bases, with 13 bases sitting between them. The CDR3 DNA follows: TGTGCCAGCAGCTACATGACAACTAGCTCCTACAATGAGCAGTTCTTC. It codes for CASSYMTTSSYNEQFF.

The gene calls are TRBV27 and TRBJ2-7, with 11 nucleotides matching TRBD2. Looked up from germline, CDR1 is MNHEY and CDR2 is SMNVEV (reference sequence). This CDR3 contains 15 residues. V lost 6 bases to trimming and J lost 2 bases; unmatched junction nucleotides: 6. This CDR3 reads CASSFGTSGTYEQYF. CDR3 nucleotide sequence: TGTGCCAGCAGCTTCGGGACTAGCGGAACCTACGAGCAGTACTTC.

The chain uses TRBV6-6 and TRBJ1-2, with D perhaps matching TRBD1 (5 bases). The CDR3 runs to 16 residues. Germline CDR1 is MNHNY and CDR2 is SVGAGI (reference sequence). V was clipped by 0 bases and J by 4 bases, with 15 bases between them. The CDR3 is CASSYSGEADFYGYTF. For the CDR3, the DNA is TGTGCCAGCAGTTACTCGGGGGAGGCAGACTTCTATGGCTACACCTTC.

This clone was recorded once. This chain connects TRBV4-3 to TRBJ2-7, with TRBD1 as a possible D gene (5 bases). The CDR3 is made up of 13 amino acids. V was trimmed by 3 bases and J by 4 bases, leaving 10 bases between them. Germline CDR1 LGHNA, CDR2 YSLEER. The CDR3 sequence is CASSHGHAYEQYF. CDR3 bases: TGCGCCAGCAGCCATGGACATGCGTACGAGCAGTACTTC.

The chain recombines TRBV6-5 with TRBJ2-2, with no clear D. Trimming took off 0 bases at V and 7 bases at J, with 3 bases between the two ends. The CDR3 extends over 12 amino acids. Germline V lookup: CDR1 MNHEY, CDR2 SVGAGI. For the CDR3, the DNA is TGTGCCAGCAGTTACTCTGGCGGGGAGCTGTTTTTT. It encodes CASSYSGGELFF.

The V gene is TRBV19, the J gene TRBJ2-1; TRBD1 matches 9 bases. The V gene's germline CDR1 is LNHDA and CDR2 SQIVND (reference sequence). The CDR3 is made up of 15 amino acids. Unmatched junction bases numbered 5, after V lost 8 bases and J lost 0 bases. This chain's CDR3 is CASLPGQGSYNEQFF. CDR3 bases: TGTGCCAGTCTTCCGGGACAGGGCTCCTACAATGAGCAGTTCTTC.

The chain recombines TRBV5-8 with TRBJ1-1, with a weak D call TRBD1 (6 bases). This CDR3 region has 13 residues. The V end lost 3 bases, the J end lost 1 base, and 7 bases lay between the germline ends. Germline lookup yields CDR1 SGHTS and CDR2 YDEGEE. The CDR3 is CASSWGQNTEAFF. The DNA for the CDR3 is TGTGCCAGCAGCTGGGGACAGAACACTGAAGCTTTCTTT.

V and J are TRBV7-9 and TRBJ2-1; a possible D gene is TRBD2 (5 bases). Germline CDR1 reads SEHNR; CDR2 reads FQNEAQ (reference sequence). The V and J ends lost 5 bases and 5 bases respectively, with 19 bases between them. The length of the CDR3 is 16 residues. CDR3 in DNA: TGTGCCAGCAGCCACTTGGGTGGTAGCGCAAACAATGAGCAGTTCTTC. Residues: CASSHLGGSANNEQFF.

V is TRBV4-3 and J is TRBJ1-3, with 8 positions matching TRBD1. Germline V lookup: CDR1 LGHNA, CDR2 YSLEER. J was trimmed by 8 bases and V by 1 base; bases with no gene match: 13. The CDR3 consists of 17 residues. DNA of the CDR3: TGCGCCAGCAGCCAAGTTCCAGGGGGCAGCTTGAGAGACACCATATATTTT. Residues: CASSQVPGGSLRDTIYF.

With regard to this clone: The same CDR3 is also encoded by other DNA sequences in this sample. This chain uses TRBV2 with TRBJ2-3; no reliable D call. The CDR3 is 11 amino acids. Trimming removed 3 bases from V and 4 bases from J, with 2 bases in between. From germline, CDR1 is SNHLY and CDR2 FYNNEI. The CDR3 protein is CASSEADTQYF. CDR3 DNA sequence: TGTGCCAGCAGTGAGGCAGATACGCAGTATTTT. The variable domain in full, completed from reference TRBV2 and TRBJ2-3, reads EPEVTQTPSHQVTQMGQEVILRCVPISNHLYFYWYRQILGQKVEFLVSFYNNEISEKSEIFDDQFSVERPDGSNFTLKIRSTKLEDSAMYFCASSEADTQYFGPGTRLTVL.

The chain is built from TRBV7-2 and TRBJ2-5, with D hard to call. There are 12 residues in the CDR3. Germline-derived CDR1 and CDR2 are SGHTA and FQGNSA. The germline V and J ends were trimmed by 5 bases and 5 bases, with 9 bases remaining between them. The CDR3 is CASSVDGETQYF. As DNA, the CDR3 is TGTGCCAGCAGCGTCGACGGGGAGACCCAGTACTTC.

The chain joins TRBV14 to TRBJ2-1; 7 nucleotides match TRBD2. The CDR3 length is 15 residues. Losses at the gene ends were 3 bases for V and 4 bases for J; bases not matched to a gene: 6. Per germline, CDR1 SGHDN and CDR2 FVKESK. The CDR3 sequence is CASSQFREAYNEQFF. In nucleotides, the CDR3 is TGTGCCAGCAGCCAGTTCCGGGAGGCGTACAATGAGCAGTTCTTC.

CDR3 coding DNA: TGTGCCAGCAGCACACTAGCGGGAGGGTCCACGGAGCAGTACTTC. It translates to CASSTLAGGSTEQYF. The chain couples TRBV5-8 to TRBJ2-7, with TRBD2 matching over 13 bases. V was clipped by 4 bases and J by 7 bases; unmatched bases: 8. Per the germline V gene, CDR1 is SGHTS and CDR2 is YDEGEE. CDR3 length: 15 amino acids. Variable domain in full (rest from reference TRBV5-8 and TRBJ2-7): EAGVTQSPTHLIKTRGQQATLRCSPISGHTSVYWYQQALGLGLQFLLWYDEGEERNRGNFPPRFSGRQFPNYSSELNVNALELEDSALYLCASSTLAGGSTEQYFGPGTRLTVT.

Here the CDR3 reads CASSFADHNEQFF. The CDR3 DNA sequence: TGTGCCAGCAGTTTCGCTGACCACAATGAGCAGTTCTTC. The chain combines TRBV27 with TRBJ2-1; D gene ambiguous. CDR3 length equals 13 residues. Germline V gene data show CDR1 as MNHEY and CDR2 as SMNVEV (reference sequence). V lost 3 bases and J lost 5, with 8 bases in between.

The chain is built from TRBV28 and TRBJ1-1, with no clear D. Trimming shortened V by 5 bases and J by 6 bases, and 25 bases separated the two germline ends. The CDR3 sequence is 17 residues long. Per germline, CDR1 MDHEN and CDR2 SYDVKM. Here the CDR3 DNA reads TGTGCCAGCAGTCACTCGCGGGTCCGAGGGATTCTCCCTGAAGCTTTCTTT. Protein sequence: CASSHSRVRGILPEAFF.

The chain is built from TRBV28 and TRBJ2-7; 12 bases agree with TRBD2. Losses at the gene ends were 3 bases for V and 7 bases for J; bases not matched to a gene: 7. This CDR3 spans 15 amino acids. Germline CDR1 MDHEN, CDR2 SYDVKM. For the CDR3, the DNA is TGTGCCAGCAGTTTCGCGACTAGCGGGAGTAGTGAGCAGTACTTC. It codes for CASSFATSGSSEQYF.

The rearrangement uses TRBV7-9 and TRBJ2-2; D not resolved. Trimming left V 5 bases short and J 4 bases short, with 5 bases between. Germline V CDR1 and CDR2: SEHNR, FQNEAQ (reference sequence). This CDR3 is built from 12 residues. DNA for the CDR3: TGTGCCAGCAGCCCCCTCACCGGGGAGCTGTTTTTT. It yields the protein CASSPLTGELFF. The whole variable domain, filled in from reference TRBV7-9 and TRBJ2-2, reads DTGVSQNPRHKITKRGQNVTFRCDPISEHNRLYWYRQTLGQGPEFLTYFQNEAQLEKSRLLSDRFSAERPKGSFSTLEIQRTEQGDSAMYLCASSPLTGELFFGEGSRLTVL.

This chain joins TRBV30 and TRBJ1-2; D unclear. Trimming took off 7 bases at V and 4 bases at J, with 13 bases between the two ends. This CDR3 has 12 amino acids. Germline CDR1 and CDR2: GTSNPN and SVGIG (reference sequence). CDR3 DNA sequence: TGTGCCTCTGAGTGGAGTACCTATGGCTACACCTTC. Translating it yields CASEWSTYGYTF.

The rearrangement uses TRBV5-1 and TRBJ2-1; D not resolved. CDR3 length: 11 residues. Trimming took off 0 bases at V and 14 bases at J, with 9 bases between the two ends. Germline loops: CDR1 SGHRS, CDR2 YFSETQ. CDR3 sequence (DNA): TGCGCCAGCAGCTTGGGTTCAGGAAAGTTCTTC. This encodes CASSLGSGKFF.

The chain has TRBV4-1 and TRBJ2-1; 12 bases map to TRBD2. The CDR3 is 15 residues long. Germline CDR1 and CDR2: MGHRA and YSYEKL. V lost 4 bases, J lost 6 bases, and 4 bases stayed unmatched. The CDR3 reads CASSPGLAGSNEQFF. The CDR3 nucleotides are TGCGCCAGCAGCCCCGGACTAGCGGGAAGCAATGAGCAGTTCTTC.

V and J are TRBV19 and TRBJ1-1; 8 nucleotides line up with TRBD1. Germline CDR1 is LNHDA and CDR2 is SQIVND (reference sequence). Trimming cost V 6 bases and J 7 bases; bases outside gene matches: 10. The CDR3 sequence is 14 residues long. The CDR3 region is CASRETGAYLEAFF. CDR3 bases: TGTGCCAGTAGGGAGACAGGGGCCTACCTTGAAGCTTTCTTT.

V usage is TRBV7-2 and J usage is TRBJ2-1; TRBD1 matches at 8 bases. There are 14 residues in the CDR3. The germline V gene has CDR1 SGHTA and CDR2 FQGNSA. V was pared by 6 bases and J by 6 bases, with 7 bases of the junction left unmatched. The CDR3 spells CASRYPGQANEQFF. The DNA of the CDR3 is TGTGCCAGCAGGTACCCGGGACAGGCCAATGAGCAGTTCTTC.

The rearrangement uses TRBV27 and TRBJ2-1; 8 nucleotides align to TRBD2. The CDR3 is 14 residues long. Germline lookup yields CDR1 MNHEY and CDR2 SMNVEV (reference sequence). The ends lost 3 bases at V and 6 bases at J; junction bases unmatched: 4. The CDR3 is CASSFSTSGNEQFF. The CDR3 coding sequence is TGTGCCAGCAGTTTCTCTACTAGCGGCAATGAGCAGTTCTTC.

The V call is TRBV13, the J call TRBJ2-7; D not resolved. The V gene lost 2 bases and the J gene lost 0 bases, with 11 bases spanning the gap. CDR3 size: 15 residues. The germline gives CDR1 PRHDT, CDR2 FYEKMQ (reference sequence). The CDR3 nucleotides read TGTGCCAGCAGCTTACGGCTGGCACGCTCCTACGAGCAGTACTTC. Translating gives CASSLRLARSYEQYF. Based on the CDR3 plus reference TRBV13 and TRBJ2-7, the full variable domain is AAGVIQSPRHLIKEKRETATLKCYPIPRHDTVYWYQQGPGQDPQFLISFYEKMQSDKGSIPDRFSAQQFSDYHSELNMSSLELGDSALYFCASSLRLARSYEQYFGPGTRLTVT.

V and J are TRBV27 and TRBJ1-1, with D possibly being TRBD1 (5 bases). This CDR3 has 16 amino acids. Germline CDR1 and CDR2: MNHEY and SMNVEV (reference sequence). Trimming shortened V by 0 bases and J by 0 bases, and 11 bases separated the two germline ends. The CDR3 nucleotides read TGTGCCAGCAGTTTATCACAGGTTATCATGAACACTGAAGCTTTCTTT. Its translation is CASSLSQVIMNTEAFF.

The chain uses TRBV30 and TRBJ1-2; tentative D call: TRBD1 (6 bases). CDR3 length: 12 amino acids. V lost 3 bases, J lost 6 bases, and 11 bases lay in between. The germline gives CDR1 GTSNPN, CDR2 SVGIG (reference sequence). The CDR3 loop reads CAWRVYRDGYTF. CDR3 sequence (DNA): TGTGCCTGGAGGGTATACAGGGATGGCTACACCTTC. Full variable domain (outside the CDR3, taken from reference TRBV30 and TRBJ1-2): SQTIHQWPATLVQPVGSPLSLECTVEGTSNPNLYWYRQAAGRGLQLLFYSVGIGQISSEVPQNLSASRPQDRQFILSSKKLLLSDSGFYLCAWRVYRDGYTFGSGTRLTVV.

The genes are TRBV5-6 and TRBJ2-1; perhaps TRBD1 as D (5 bases). The CDR3 loop spans 12 amino acids. Germline assignment: CDR1 SGHDT and CDR2 YYEEEE. With 0 bases removed from V and 7 bases from J, the gap between germline ends came to 5 bases. CDR3 in amino acids: CASSLEGNEQFF. Here the CDR3 DNA reads TGTGCCAGCAGCTTGGAGGGGAATGAGCAGTTCTTC.

V is TRBV27 and J is TRBJ2-7; tentative D call: TRBD1 (6 bases). This CDR3 region has 13 residues. The germline gives CDR1 MNHEY, CDR2 SMNVEV (reference sequence). V gave up 4 bases and J gave up 3 bases, with 10 bases separating them. The CDR3 bases are TGTGCCAGCAGTTATGGACAGCTCTACGAGCAGTACTTC. Its protein product is CASSYGQLYEQYF.

The rearrangement uses TRBV27 and TRBJ2-3; 7 bases are a match to TRBD2. The CDR3 is 14 residues long. The junction had 2 bases not matched to a gene; V was cut back by 5 bases and J by 0 bases. CDR1 is MNHEY, CDR2 SMNVEV, per germline (reference sequence). CDR3 protein: CASSGRGSTDTQYF. The CDR3 DNA sequence: TGTGCCAGCAGTGGGCGGGGGAGCACAGATACGCAGTATTTT.

This clone was found once. The CDR3, as DNA: TGCGCCAGCAGGTCGGGGCAAGAGACCCAGTACTTC. It specifies CASRSGQETQYF. The chain joins TRBV5-1 to TRBJ2-5, with D possibly TRBD2 on 5 matching bases. This CDR3 comprises 12 residues. The germline V and J ends were trimmed by 5 bases and 2 bases, with 7 bases remaining between them. Germline CDR1 SGHRS, CDR2 YFSETQ.

This chain joins TRBV29-1 and TRBJ2-3; 13 bases map to TRBD2. The V segment lost 1 base and the J segment 6 bases; nucleotides outside the gene matches: 1. This CDR3 is 14 amino acids long. Germline loops: CDR1 SQVTM, CDR2 ANQGSEA. CDR3 in DNA: TGCAGCGTTGAAGTGGGACTAGCGGGGGATACGCAGTATTTT. Residues: CSVEVGLAGDTQYF.